The T cell receptor (beta chain) described here comes from a study of cytomegalovirus exposure and HLA in healthy donors. A remark on this clone: Its matching antigen is unknown.

Overall study results and limits: Generally TCR sequences proved uncommon, though certain public TCRs appeared in numerous donors.

Trimming shortened V by 1 base and J by 2 bases, and 7 bases separated the two germline ends. The length of the CDR3 is 14 residues. CDR1 and CDR2 (germline): SGHTA, FQGNSA. PCR involved 60 Vbeta and 13 Jbeta primers. Sequenced by immunoSEQ multiplex PCR; TCRdb stores in-frame clones only, minus some. The sample shows roughly 150,000 clones, roughly 80% of them seen only once. The gene calls are TRBV7-2 and TRBJ2-3, with unresolved D. The receptor's source is a male donor in good health and CMV-seropositive. The sequencing sample was made of PBMCs. The CDR3 protein is CASSLDNPTDTQYF. The CDR3 DNA follows: TGTGCCAGCAGCTTAGACAACCCCACAGATACGCAGTATTTT. Together with reference TRBV7-2 and TRBJ2-3, the CDR3 gives the full variable domain: GAGVSQSPSNKVTEKGKDVELRCDPISGHTALYWYRQSLGQGLEFLIYFQGNSAPDKSGLPSDRFSAERTGGSVSTLTIQRTQQEDSAVYLCASSLDNPTDTQYFGPGTRLTVL.